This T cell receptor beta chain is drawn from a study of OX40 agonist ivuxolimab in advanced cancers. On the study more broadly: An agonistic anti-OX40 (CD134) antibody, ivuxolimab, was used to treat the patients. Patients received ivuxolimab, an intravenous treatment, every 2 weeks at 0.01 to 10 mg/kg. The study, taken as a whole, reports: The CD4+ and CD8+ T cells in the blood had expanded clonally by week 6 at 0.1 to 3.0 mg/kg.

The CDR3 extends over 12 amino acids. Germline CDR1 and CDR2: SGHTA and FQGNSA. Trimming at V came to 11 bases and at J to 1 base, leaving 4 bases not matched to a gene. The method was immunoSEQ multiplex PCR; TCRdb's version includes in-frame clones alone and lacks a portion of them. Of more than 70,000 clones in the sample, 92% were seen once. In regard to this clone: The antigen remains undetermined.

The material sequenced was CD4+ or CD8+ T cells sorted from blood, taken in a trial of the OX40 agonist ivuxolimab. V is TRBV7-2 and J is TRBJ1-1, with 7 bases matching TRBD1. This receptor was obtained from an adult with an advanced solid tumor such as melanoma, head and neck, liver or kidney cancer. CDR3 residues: CALDRENTEAFF. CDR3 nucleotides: TGTGCCTTAGACAGGGAGAACACTGAAGCTTTCTTT.